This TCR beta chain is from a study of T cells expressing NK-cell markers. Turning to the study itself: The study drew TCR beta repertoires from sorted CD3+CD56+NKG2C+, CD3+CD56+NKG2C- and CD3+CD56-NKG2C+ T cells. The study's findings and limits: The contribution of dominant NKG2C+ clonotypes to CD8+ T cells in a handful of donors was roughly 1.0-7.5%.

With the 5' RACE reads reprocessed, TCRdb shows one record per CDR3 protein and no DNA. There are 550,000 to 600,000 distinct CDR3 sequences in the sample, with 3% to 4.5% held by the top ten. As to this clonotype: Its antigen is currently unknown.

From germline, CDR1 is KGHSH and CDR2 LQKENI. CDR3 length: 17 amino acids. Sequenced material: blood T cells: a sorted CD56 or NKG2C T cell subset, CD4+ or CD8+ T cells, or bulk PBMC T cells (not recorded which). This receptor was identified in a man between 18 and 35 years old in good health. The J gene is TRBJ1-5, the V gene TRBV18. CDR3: CASSPPRSGLGNQPQHF. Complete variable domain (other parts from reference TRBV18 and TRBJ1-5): NAGVMQNPRHLVRRRGQEARLRCSPMKGHSHVYWYRQLPEEGLKFMVYLQKENIIDESGMPKERFSAEFPKEGPSILRIQQVVRGDSAAYFCASSPPRSGLGNQPQHFGDGTRLSIL.